A selection of T cell receptor beta chains follows, all from one sample in a study of cytomegalovirus exposure and HLA in healthy donors. Assay used: immunoSEQ multiplex PCR; TCRdb lists only in-frame clones, some missing. The sample carries nearly 100,000 clones, around 77% recorded once. Sequencing was carried out using PBMCs. These TCRs come from a woman in her sixties or seventies in good health and CMV-seropositive. The CDR3 runs from the conserved cysteine through the conserved F or W. A D gene is named only where the DNA matches it firmly. Rows may omit the clone size; those that give it use once, few, many or a size class.

clone size	D gene	V gene	J gene	CDR3 DNA	CDR3 protein
.	.	TRBV7-9	TRBJ2-1	TGTGCCAGCAGCTTAGCGTTGGAGAGTGAGCAGTTCTTC	CASSLALESEQFF
.	.	TRBV28	TRBJ1-5	TGTGCCAGCAGACTCGGGGGGGGAGGGCAGCCCCAGCATTTT	CASRLGGGGQPQHF
.	TRBD1	TRBV29-1	TRBJ2-5	TGCAGCGTTGAAGAACACGGGACAGGGGTGGAGACCCAGTACTTC	CSVEEHGTGVETQYF
once	TRBD2	TRBV19	TRBJ2-1	TGTGCCAGTAGTAGACTAGCGGGAAACTACAATGAGCAGTTCTTC	CASSRLAGNYNEQFF
.	.	TRBV19	TRBJ2-1	TGTGCCAGTAGTGGGGGGGCGGCGAGCTCCTACAATGAGCAGTTCTTC	CASSGGAASSYNEQFF
.	.	TRBV21-1	TRBJ1-1	TGTGCCAGCAGGACAGGGGGCGAAATGGCCACTGAAGCTTTCTTT	CASRTGGEMATEAFF
.	.	TRBV4-2	TRBJ1-1	TGTGCCAGCAGCCAAGAACTTGGGGCCCACACTGAAGCTTTCTTT	CASSQELGAHTEAFF
.	TRBD2	TRBV19	TRBJ2-5	TGTGCCAGAGTCGGCCTTAAGCGGGGCTCCCTGCTGGGGACCCAGTACTTC	CARVGLKRGSLLGTQYF
few	.	TRBV30	TRBJ2-5	TGTGCCTGGAAGGCCGGAGGATCCCCCCAAGAGACCCAGTACTTC	CAWKAGGSPQETQYF
.	.	TRBV6-6	TRBJ1-1	TGTGCCAGCAGTTACACGCCTCGGGCTGAAGCTTTCTTT	CASSYTPRAEAFF
.	.	TRBV30	TRBJ2-7	TGTGCCTGTGACAGACGATCCTACGAGCAGTACTTC	CACDRRSYEQYF
few	.	TRBV19	TRBJ1-5	TGTGCCAGTAGTGGAGGGTTTTTAGATCAGCCCCAGCATTTT	CASSGGFLDQPQHF
.	TRBD2	TRBV11-3	TRBJ2-3	TGTGCCAGCAGCACAGGCCTAACTAGCGACACAGATACGCAGTATTTT	CASSTGLTSDTDTQYF
.	.	TRBV2	TRBJ1-2	TGTGCCAGCAATCCGAGACTATATGGCTACACCTTC	CASNPRLYGYTF
.	.	TRBV10-2	TRBJ2-5	TGCGCCAGCAGTACGATTAGACCGGGACACCGCCAAGAGACCCAGTACTTC	CASSTIRPGHRQETQYF
.	.	TRBV19	TRBJ2-3	TGTGCCAGTAGTATAGATCTGGCGCTAGCGAGTACAGATACGCAGTATTTT	CASSIDLALASTDTQYF
few	TRBD1	TRBV4-1	TRBJ1-2	TGCGCCAGCAGCCAAGTGGGAGCAGGGGGCAATTATGGCTACACCTTC	CASSQVGAGGNYGYTF
.	TRBD2	TRBV7-9	TRBJ2-7	TGTTCCAGCAGCTTAGTTCTTAGCGGGGGGAACTACGAGCAGTACTTC	CSSSLVLSGGNYEQYF
.	TRBD1	TRBV19	TRBJ2-7	TGTGCCAGTAGTATCAACAGGGGGCAGGACGAGCAGTACTTC	CASSINRGQDEQYF
.	.	TRBV11-1	TRBJ2-7	TGTGCCAGCACTGGTCGGTCCTCCTACGAGCAGTACTTC	CASTGRSSYEQYF
few	.	TRBV6-5	TRBJ1-2	TGTGCCAGCACTAAGGGGGCTAACTATGGCTACACCTTC	CASTKGANYGYTF
once	TRBD2	TRBV7-3	TRBJ2-4	TGTGCCAGCAGCTTAGGTCCTAGCGGGAGTCTGTACTTC	CASSLGPSGSLYF
.	.	TRBV9	TRBJ1-1	TGTGCCAGCAGCGTGAGGGTGTTTGGGGAAGCTTTCTTT	CASSVRVFGEAFF
.	TRBD2	TRBV18	TRBJ2-2	TGTGCCAGCTCGCCACTAGGCCGGGAGGTCCCCGGGGAGCTGTTTTTT	CASSPLGREVPGELFF
.	TRBD1	TRBV30	TRBJ1-2	TGTGCCTGGAGTGTTCAGGGGGCCGGAGGCTACACCTTC	CAWSVQGAGGYTF
.	.	TRBV7-3	TRBJ1-1	TGTGCCAGCAGTGGGGCGAACACTGAAGCTTTCTTT	CASSGANTEAFF
.	TRBD2	TRBV27	TRBJ2-7	TGTGCCAGCAGTTTCCTGGGGGGCGGGAGGACACAGCAGTACTTC	CASSFLGGGRTQQYF
few	.	TRBV15	TRBJ1-1	TGTGCCACCAGCAGCCCTCAGGGGAACACTGAAGCTTTCTTT	CATSSPQGNTEAFF
.	TRBD1	TRBV20-1	TRBJ2-7	TGCAGTGCTCGGACAGGCTACGAGCAGTACTTC	CSARTGYEQYF
.	TRBD1	TRBV10-3	TRBJ2-1	TGTGCCATCAGTGGACCGGGACAGGCCAACAATGAGCAGTTCTTC	CAISGPGQANNEQFF
.	TRBD2	TRBV30	TRBJ2-3	TGTGCCTGGAATCCACTAGCGCTTTCAGATACGCAGTATTTT	CAWNPLALSDTQYF
.	.	TRBV7-7	TRBJ2-2	TGTGCTAGCACCAATTCCGGGAGTAACCCCGGGGAGCTGTTTTTT	CASTNSGSNPGELFF
.	.	TRBV6-4	TRBJ2-1	TGTGCCAGCAGTAGGGGTAATGAGCAGTTCTTC	CASSRGNEQFF
.	.	TRBV5-5	TRBJ2-1	TGTGCCAGCAGCTTGCTGGCTAGCGCATCCAATGAGCAGTTCTTC	CASSLLASASNEQFF
few	TRBD1	TRBV9	TRBJ1-1	TGTGCCAGCAGCGTTGGACAGGGGGCAGGGATGAACACTGAAGCTTTCTTT	CASSVGQGAGMNTEAFF
.	.	TRBV7-9	TRBJ1-2	TGTGCCAGCAGCGGAGACTACGTGTTCTATGGCTACACCTTC	CASSGDYVFYGYTF
.	.	TRBV28	TRBJ2-1	TGTGCCAGCAGTTATCGTCAGGGGGGAGGCTACAATGAGCAGTTCTTC	CASSYRQGGGYNEQFF
.	TRBD1	TRBV5-1	TRBJ1-6	TGCGCCAGCAGCCCAGGACAGGGAAAACCGTCCTATAATTCACCCCTCCACTTT	CASSPGQGKPSYNSPLHF
.	.	TRBV2	TRBJ1-1	TGTGCCAGCAGTATGACACCCCGGGGGGCTTTCTTT	CASSMTPRGAFF
.	.	TRBV13	TRBJ2-1	TGTGCCAGCAGCTCCCGGGACTCCTTCAATGAGCAGTTCTTC	CASSSRDSFNEQFF
.	.	TRBV30	TRBJ2-7	TGTGCCTGGACTAGCGCCTACGAGCAGTACTTC	CAWTSAYEQYF
.	.	TRBV6-1	TRBJ2-7	TGTGCCAGTCTCTTAACGGACGAGGCGGGAGAGCAGTACTTC	CASLLTDEAGEQYF
.	.	TRBV18	TRBJ1-1	TGTGCCAGCTCCTTAGGCGGGGTTACTGAAGCTTTCTTT	CASSLGGVTEAFF